The present TCR beta chain was sequenced within a study of post-analysis software for immune sequencing data. The CDR3 is 14 residues long. V was clipped by 4 bases and J by 10 bases, with 18 bases between them. Germline-derived CDR1 and CDR2 are SGHRS and YFSETQ. In its sample, this clonotype was seen many times. The antigen remains undetermined. Included in the TCR beta cDNA libraries were unique molecular identifiers. TCRdb called the PCR reads again in MiXCR, with one record for every CDR3 protein. Of just over 250,000 distinct CDR3 sequences detected, 35% to 45% appear once; the ten largest clones hold around 5.2%. Study-level results: Elevated frequency relative to controls characterized four or five TRBV segments in patients, TRBV5-6, TRBV5-1 and TRBV20-1 among them.

The chain recombines TRBV5-1 with TRBJ2-1; tentatively, D is TRBD2 (5 bases). Sequencing was done on a sample of blood. The clonotype was recovered from a girl under 18 with multiple sclerosis. The CDR3 DNA reads TGCGCCAGCAGCCCCCCCCGTGAGGGAAGCGAGCAGTTCTTC. It yields the protein CASSPPREGSEQFF.